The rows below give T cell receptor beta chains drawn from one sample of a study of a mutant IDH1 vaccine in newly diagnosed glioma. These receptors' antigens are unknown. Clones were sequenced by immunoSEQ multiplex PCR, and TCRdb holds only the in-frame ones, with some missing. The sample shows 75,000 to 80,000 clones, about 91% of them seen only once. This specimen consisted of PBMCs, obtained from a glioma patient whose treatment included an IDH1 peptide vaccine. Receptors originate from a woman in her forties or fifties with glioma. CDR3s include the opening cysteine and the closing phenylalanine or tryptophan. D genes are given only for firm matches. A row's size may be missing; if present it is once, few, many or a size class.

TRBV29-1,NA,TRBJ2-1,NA,TGCAGCACCGGGGACGGGTACAATGAGCAGTTCTTC,CSTGDGYNEQFF
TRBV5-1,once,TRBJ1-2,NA,TGCGCCAGCAGCCCCCTTCGACAGACCTATGGCTACACCTTC,CASSPLRQTYGYTF
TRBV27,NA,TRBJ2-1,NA,TGTGCCAGCAGTTTATTCTGGCAGGGTAAGGGTGAGCAGTTCTTC,CASSLFWQGKGEQFF
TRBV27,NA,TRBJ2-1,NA,TGTGCCAGCAGTTTAATGAGCTCCTACAATGAGCAGTTCTTC,CASSLMSSYNEQFF
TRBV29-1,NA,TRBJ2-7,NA,TGCAGCGTTCCGAGTAGCGGCTCCTACGAGCAGTACTTC,CSVPSSGSYEQYF
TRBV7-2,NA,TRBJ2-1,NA,TGTGCCAGCACCCCCCCTTCGGGCCGCAATGAGCAGTTCTTC,CASTPPSGRNEQFF
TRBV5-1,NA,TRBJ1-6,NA,TGCGCCAGCAGCCGCGAGGGTGGGGGAACAAATTCACCCCTCCACTTT,CASSREGGGTNSPLHF
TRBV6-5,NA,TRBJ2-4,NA,TGTGCCAGCAGTTACTCGAGGGTGGGGGGAAACATTCAGTACTTC,CASSYSRVGGNIQYF
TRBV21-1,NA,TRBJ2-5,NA,TGTGCCAGCAGCAAAAGGGGGACTAGCGGGAGTGGAGAGACCCAGTACTTC,CASSKRGTSGSGETQYF
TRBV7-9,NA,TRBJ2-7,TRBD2,TGTGCCAGCAGCTTAGAATCTAGCGGGTACCGTGAAGACTCCTACGAGCAGTACTTC,CASSLESSGYREDSYEQYF
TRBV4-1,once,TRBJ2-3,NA,TGCGCCAGCAGCCAAGATGGGGGGAAGGGAATGACAGATACGCAGTATTTT,CASSQDGGKGMTDTQYF
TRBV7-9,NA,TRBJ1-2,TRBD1,TGTGCCAGCAGGACCGGGACAGGTCATGGCTACACCTTC,CASRTGTGHGYTF
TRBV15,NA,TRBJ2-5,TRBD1,TGTGCCACCAGCCGGGGACAGGGGGGGGAAGAGACCCAGTACTTC,CATSRGQGGEETQYF
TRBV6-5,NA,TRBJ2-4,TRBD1,TGTGCCAGCAGTTACTCTGCAGGGGGCAAAAACATTCAGTACTTC,CASSYSAGGKNIQYF
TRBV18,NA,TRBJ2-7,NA,TGTGCCAGCTCAGGAGGCCTATCCTACGAGCAGTACTTC,CASSGGLSYEQYF
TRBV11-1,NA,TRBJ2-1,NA,TGTGCCAGCAGCTTAGTAGTAGCGTCGTCCTACAATGAGCAGTTCTTC,CASSLVVASSYNEQFF
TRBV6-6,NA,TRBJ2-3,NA,TGTGCCAGCAGTCCCAGAAGGGACTCGCAAAATACGCAGTATTTT,CASSPRRDSQNTQYF
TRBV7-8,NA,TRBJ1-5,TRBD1,TGTGCCAGCACCTCGAGACAGGGGATTCTTCAGCCCCAGCATTTT,CASTSRQGILQPQHF
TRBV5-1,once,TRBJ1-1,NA,TGCGCCAGCAGCTTTGGGGACACTGAAGCTTTCTTT,CASSFGDTEAFF
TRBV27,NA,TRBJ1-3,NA,TGTGCCAGCAGTGGGGATCAGGGGCTAGGTGGAAACACCATATATTTT,CASSGDQGLGGNTIYF
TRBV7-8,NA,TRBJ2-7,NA,TGTGCCAGCAGCTTTAGAGCCGCCTACGAGCAGTACTTC,CASSFRAAYEQYF
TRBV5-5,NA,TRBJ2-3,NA,TGTGCCAGCACCTCGGGCACAGATACGCAGTATTTT,CASTSGTDTQYF
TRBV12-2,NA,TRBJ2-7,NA,TGTGCAAGTCGCTTGAGGCCAGGGGATAACTACGAGCAGTACTTC,CASRLRPGDNYEQYF
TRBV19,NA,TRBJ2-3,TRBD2,TGTGCCAGTAGTATAGGGACTAGCGGGTCACAGGCTACGCAGTATTTT,CASSIGTSGSQATQYF
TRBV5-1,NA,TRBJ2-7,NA,TGCGCCAGCAGCCGCGGCGGGGAGCGAGTGGGATCCTACGAGCAGTACTTC,CASSRGGERVGSYEQYF
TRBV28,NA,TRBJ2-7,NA,TGTGCCAGCAGTTATTGGAGAGAGCAGTACTTC,CASSYWREQYF
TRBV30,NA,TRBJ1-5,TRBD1,TGCGCGGAGCAGGGGGAACAGCCCCAGCATTTT,CAEQGEQPQHF
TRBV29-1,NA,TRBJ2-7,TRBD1,TGCAGCGTGGGTGGACAGGGCCTTTCCTACGAGCAGTACTTC,CSVGGQGLSYEQYF
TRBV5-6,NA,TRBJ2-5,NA,TGTGCCAGCAGTTTAGACCCGGACAGTGCGGGCTATCAAGAGACCCAGTACTTC,CASSLDPDSAGYQETQYF
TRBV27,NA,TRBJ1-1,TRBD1,TGTGCCACCCAGGGGGGGGGTGTAATCACTGAAGCTTTCTTT,CATQGGGVITEAFF
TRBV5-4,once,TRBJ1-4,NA,TGTGCCAGCAGCCTCCCCCCCGGGCAGACACTTGCAACTAATGAAAAACTGTTTTTT,CASSLPPGQTLATNEKLFF
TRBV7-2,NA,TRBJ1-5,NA,TGTGCCAGCAGCTCCGACAGGCTACAGCCCCAGCATTTT,CASSSDRLQPQHF
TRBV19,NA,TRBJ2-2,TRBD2,TGTGCCAGCGCCTTGGGGGGAGGGCACACCGGGGAGCTGTTTTTT,CASALGGGHTGELFF
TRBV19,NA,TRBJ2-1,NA,TGTGCCAGCACCGGCGGCGGGTTCTCCTACAATGAGCAGTTCTTC,CASTGGGFSYNEQFF
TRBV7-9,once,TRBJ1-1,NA,TGTGCCAGCAGCCCCATGGGGCCGACTGAGGCTTTCTTT,CASSPMGPTEAFF
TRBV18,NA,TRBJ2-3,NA,TGTGCCAGCTCACCACTCCAGGGACGCACAGATACGCAGTATTTT,CASSPLQGRTDTQYF
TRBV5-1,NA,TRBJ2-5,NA,TGCGCCAGCAGCTTCAGGGGCGGGCGGGAGACCCAGTACTTC,CASSFRGGRETQYF
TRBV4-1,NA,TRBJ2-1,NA,TGCGCCAGCGGGGCACAGGGAAGATACAATGAGCAGTTCTTC,CASGAQGRYNEQFF
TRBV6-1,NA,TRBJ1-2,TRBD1,TGTGCCAGCAGTCCGCGGACAGGCACCTATGGCTACACCTTC,CASSPRTGTYGYTF
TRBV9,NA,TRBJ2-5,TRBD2,TGTGCCAGCAGCGTAGGGGCTAGCGGGAGTGTTAGTGAGACCCAGTACTTC,CASSVGASGSVSETQYF
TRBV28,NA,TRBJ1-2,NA,TGTGCCAGCAGTTCACCGGGACGCTATGGCTACACCTTC,CASSSPGRYGYTF
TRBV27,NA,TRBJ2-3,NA,TGTGCCAGCAGTTTAGTCGGCTTGCCAGATACGCAGTATTTT,CASSLVGLPDTQYF
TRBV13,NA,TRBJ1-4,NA,TGTGCCAGCAGCCAAAAGGGACCGTCGAAGTTGGAAAAACTGTTTTTT,CASSQKGPSKLEKLFF
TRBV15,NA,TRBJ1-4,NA,TGTGCCACCAGCAGGGAGGGGGGAGAAAAACTGTTTTTT,CATSREGGEKLFF
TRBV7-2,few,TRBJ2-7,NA,TGTGCCAGCAGCTTAGACGGAGGTACCTACGAGCAGTACTTC,CASSLDGGTYEQYF
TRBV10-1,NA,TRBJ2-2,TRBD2,TGCGCCAGCAGTGATCTAGCGGGGAATGGGAACGGGGAGCTGTTTTTT,CASSDLAGNGNGELFF
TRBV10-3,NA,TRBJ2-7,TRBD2,TGTGCCATCAGGCGGACTAGCGACTCCTACGAGCAGTACTTC,CAIRRTSDSYEQYF
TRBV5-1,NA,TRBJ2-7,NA,TGCGCCAGCAGCTTCAGTCCTAGCACTCCCTACGAGCAGTACTTC,CASSFSPSTPYEQYF
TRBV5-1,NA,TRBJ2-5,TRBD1,TGCGCCAGCAGCATAGGGACAGATCAAGAGACCCAGTACTTC,CASSIGTDQETQYF